This is a list of T cell receptor beta chains from one sample in a study of shared clonotypes between healthy human individuals. Assay: immunoSEQ multiplex PCR; the TCRdb copy retains only in-frame clones and omits some. This sample has some 2.1 million clones, with about 95% found just once. Sequencing used naive CD8+ T cells sorted from blood. The origin of the receptors is a man aged 18 to 30 in good health. Each CDR3 is given with its conserved first and last residue. A D gene is named only where the DNA matches it firmly. Expanded clones are given a class, and other clones once, few, many or no size at all.

d_call	j_call	v_call	clone_size	cdr3_length	cdr3_nt	cdr3_aa
NA	TRBJ2-7	TRBV7-2	NA	14	TGTGCCAGCAGCGACTTAGAACTCTCCTACGAGCAGTACTTC	CASSDLELSYEQYF
NA	TRBJ2-3	TRBV5-6	NA	16	TGTGCCAGCAGCTTGGAGACAGAGCCTAGCACAGATACGCAGTATTTT	CASSLETEPSTDTQYF
NA	TRBJ2-7	TRBV29-1	NA	13	TGCAGCGTGGCGCGGGGTACGGGCTACGAGCAGTACTTC	CSVARGTGYEQYF
TRBD1	TRBJ2-5	TRBV9	NA	15	TGTGCCAGCAGCATCCCAACAGGGGGAGAGGAGACCCAGTACTTC	CASSIPTGGEETQYF
NA	TRBJ2-7	TRBV29-1	NA	11	TGCAGCCTCCATACAGAGAACGAGCAGTACTTC	CSLHTENEQYF
TRBD1	TRBJ2-5	TRBV7-9	NA	13	TGTGCCAGCAGCGGGACAGGGCGGGAGACCCAGTACTTC	CASSGTGRETQYF
NA	TRBJ1-1	TRBV30	NA	15	TGTGCCTGGAGTGGGGGGCAAGGCTACCTCACTGAAGCTTTCTTT	CAWSGGQGYLTEAFF
NA	TRBJ2-1	TRBV7-9	NA	15	TGTGCCAGCAGCTTAGACCCAGCGTCCTACAATGAGCAGTTCTTC	CASSLDPASYNEQFF
TRBD1	TRBJ2-6	TRBV4-1	NA	19	TGCGCCAGCAGCCAAGCCCCGGGACAGGGAGCGGCTGGGGCCAACGTCCTGACTTTC	CASSQAPGQGAAGANVLTF
NA	TRBJ2-5	TRBV7-9	NA	13	TGTGCCAGCAGCCACCCGACAGTAGAGACCCAGTACTTC	CASSHPTVETQYF
NA	TRBJ1-3	TRBV27	NA	15	TGTGCCAGCAGTTTTACAGGGACCCCTGGAAACACCATATATTTT	CASSFTGTPGNTIYF
TRBD1	TRBJ2-7	TRBV18	once	14	TGTGCCAGCTCAGCCCGGGACAGAGACTACGAGCAGTACTTC	CASSARDRDYEQYF
TRBD1	TRBJ1-2	TRBV5-1	once	15	TGCGCCAGCAGCACGAGGACAGGGAAGGACTATGGCTACACCTTC	CASSTRTGKDYGYTF
TRBD1	TRBJ2-2	TRBV28	NA	14	TGTGCCAGCAGTCCCGACAGGGTGTCTGGGGAGCTGTTTTTT	CASSPDRVSGELFF
NA	TRBJ1-3	TRBV6-6	NA	13	TGTGCCAGCAGCCCCTCGGCGGGAAACACCATATATTTT	CASSPSAGNTIYF
TRBD1	TRBJ1-6	TRBV28	NA	14	TGTGCCAGCGTAGACAGGGTAGGAAATTCACCCCTCCACTTT	CASVDRVGNSPLHF
NA	TRBJ1-4	TRBV19	NA	13	TGTGCCAGTAGTCCCCGACCTAGTGAAAAACTGTTTTTT	CASSPRPSEKLFF
NA	TRBJ1-1	TRBV7-2	NA	16	TGTGCCAGCAGCTTAGGGCGAGTTCTTATGAACACTGAAGCTTTCTTT	CASSLGRVLMNTEAFF
TRBD2	TRBJ2-7	TRBV4-1	NA	15	TGCGCCAGCAGCTCCCGGGAGGGCACTTACTACGAGCAGTACTTC	CASSSREGTYYEQYF
NA	TRBJ1-2	TRBV7-9	NA	14	TGTGCCAGCAGCCCACAGGGACCTAACTATGGCTACACCTTC	CASSPQGPNYGYTF
NA	TRBJ2-7	TRBV19	NA	18	TGTGCCAGTAGTATAGATCTTGAGGCAGGGGCCCTACCCGACGAGCAGTACTTC	CASSIDLEAGALPDEQYF
NA	TRBJ2-2	TRBV5-4	NA	12	TGTGCCAGCAGCTTGAGGGGCGGGGAGCTGTTTTTT	CASSLRGGELFF
TRBD2	TRBJ2-7	TRBV7-8	NA	15	TGTGCCAGCAGTTGGGCTAGCGGGAACACCTACGAGCAGTACTTC	CASSWASGNTYEQYF
NA	TRBJ2-7	TRBV28	once	13	TGTGCCAGCAGTTATGACTATACCTACGAGCAGTACTTC	CASSYDYTYEQYF
NA	TRBJ2-2	TRBV5-1	NA	13	TGCGCCAGCAGCTACGGGGTAAACGGGGAGCTGTTTTTT	CASSYGVNGELFF
NA	TRBJ2-2	TRBV10-1	NA	12	TGCGCCAGCAGTGAATGGGCCGGGGAGCTGTTTTTT	CASSEWAGELFF
NA	TRBJ1-2	TRBV9	NA	15	TGTGCCAGCAGCGTAGGGGGGACGGGCGCTTATGGCTACACCTTC	CASSVGGTGAYGYTF
TRBD2	TRBJ2-7	TRBV4-1	NA	17	TGCGCCAGCAGCCAGAAACTAGCGGTAGAAGGCTCCTACGAGCAGTACTTC	CASSQKLAVEGSYEQYF
TRBD1	TRBJ2-7	TRBV7-9	NA	15	TGTGCCAGCAGCTCCCAGACAGGGCTCACCTACGAGCAGTACTTC	CASSSQTGLTYEQYF
TRBD1	TRBJ1-2	TRBV27	once	16	TGTGCCAGCAGTTTAGGGACAGGGGGCAAGGGCTATGGCTACACCTTC	CASSLGTGGKGYGYTF
TRBD2	TRBJ2-7	TRBV19	NA	17	TGTGCCAGTAGTCCTAGGACTAGCGGGAGTTTGTCCTACGAGCAGTACTTC	CASSPRTSGSLSYEQYF
TRBD1	TRBJ2-3	TRBV4-1	NA	17	TGCGCCAGCAGCCAAGGAGTAAGACAGGGGGCCACAGATACGCAGTATTTT	CASSQGVRQGATDTQYF
NA	TRBJ1-6	TRBV7-2	NA	15	TGTGCCAGCAGCTTAGAGGCAGGATCTAATTCACCCCTCCACTTT	CASSLEAGSNSPLHF
TRBD2	TRBJ2-1	TRBV7-6	NA	19	TGTGCCAGCAGCTTAGTACTAGCGGGAGGGCCGGGGCCTTCAGGTGAGCAGTTCTTC	CASSLVLAGGPGPSGEQFF
NA	TRBJ2-2	TRBV25-1	NA	13	TGTGCCACACAGACAGGGAACACCGGGGAGCTGTTTTTT	CATQTGNTGELFF
NA	TRBJ2-5	TRBV6-6	NA	13	TGTGCCAGCAGTTCTTATTTCGGGGAGACCCAGTACTTC	CASSSYFGETQYF
NA	TRBJ1-5	TRBV27	NA	13	TGTGCCAGCAGTTTACTGGGGCCCCAGCCCCAGCATTTT	CASSLLGPQPQHF
NA	TRBJ1-2	TRBV28	NA	16	TGTGCCAGCAGTACCCCAAACCTGGGACGGGGATATGGCTACACCTTC	CASSTPNLGRGYGYTF
NA	TRBJ2-1	TRBV4-3	NA	15	TGCGCCAGCAGCCAATTCGGGATCGCCTACAATGAGCAGTTCTTC	CASSQFGIAYNEQFF
NA	TRBJ2-5	TRBV9	once	12	TGTGCCAGCAGCGGGCCCCTGGCCCCGCAGTACTTC	CASSGPLAPQYF
TRBD1	TRBJ2-7	TRBV5-5	once	17	TGTGCCAGCAGCGAATTTCGACAGGGAAGGCCTTACTACGAGCAGTACTTC	CASSEFRQGRPYYEQYF
NA	TRBJ2-3	TRBV27	NA	14	TGTGCCAGCAGTTTAGCCGAGGAGCCAGATACGCAGTATTTT	CASSLAEEPDTQYF
NA	TRBJ2-7	TRBV5-6	once	14	TGTGCCAGCAGCTTGTGGATGGCTGCCTACGAGCAGTACTTC	CASSLWMAAYEQYF
NA	TRBJ1-5	TRBV27	NA	15	TGTGCCAGCAGGCGGGGGGCGCTTAGCAATCAGCCCCAGCATTTT	CASRRGALSNQPQHF
TRBD1	TRBJ1-2	TRBV13	NA	16	TGTGCCAGCAGCTTACACCCCGGGACAGCTAACTATGGCTACACCTTC	CASSLHPGTANYGYTF
NA	TRBJ2-1	TRBV4-1	NA	17	TGCGCCAGCAGCCAGCCCGGAGGCGGCCTACAATACAATGAGCAGTTCTTC	CASSQPGGGLQYNEQFF
NA	TRBJ2-5	TRBV11-2	NA	15	TGTGCCAGCAGCTTAGACCGGGACTTCCAAGAGACCCAGTACTTC	CASSLDRDFQETQYF
NA	TRBJ1-4	TRBV5-1	NA	16	TGCGCCAGCAGTTCCGGGACCGTTGCAACTAATGAAAAACTGTTTTTT	CASSSGTVATNEKLFF
NA	TRBJ2-6	TRBV21-1	NA	14	TGTGCCAGCAGCAACACAACCACGTCCAACGTCCTGACTTTC	CASSNTTTSNVLTF
TRBD1	TRBJ2-7	TRBV5-4	NA	15	TGTGCCAGCAGCTATAACCGGGACAGGGCCAACGAGCAGTACTTC	CASSYNRDRANEQYF
NA	TRBJ2-5	TRBV4-1	NA	15	TGCGCCAGCAGCCAACATTTAGGGGGACAAGAGACCCAGTACTTC	CASSQHLGGQETQYF
NA	TRBJ1-1	TRBV5-6	NA	11	TGTGCCAGCAGCGGGGTAACTGAAGCTTTCTTT	CASSGVTEAFF